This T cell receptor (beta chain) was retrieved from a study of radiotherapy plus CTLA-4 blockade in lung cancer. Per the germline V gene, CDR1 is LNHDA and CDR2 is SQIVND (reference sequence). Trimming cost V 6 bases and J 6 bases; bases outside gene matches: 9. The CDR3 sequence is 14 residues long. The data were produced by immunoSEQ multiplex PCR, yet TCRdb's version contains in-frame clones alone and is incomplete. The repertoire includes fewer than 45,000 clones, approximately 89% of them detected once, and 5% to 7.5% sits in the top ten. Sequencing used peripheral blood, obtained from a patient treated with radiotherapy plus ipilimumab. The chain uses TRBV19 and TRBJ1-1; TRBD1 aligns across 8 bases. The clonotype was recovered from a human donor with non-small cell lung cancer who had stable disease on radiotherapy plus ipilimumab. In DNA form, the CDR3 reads TGTGCCAGTAGGGCTGGGCAGGGGGCATCTGAAGCTTTCTTT. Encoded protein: CASRAGQGASEAFF. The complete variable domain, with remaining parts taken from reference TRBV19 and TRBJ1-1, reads DGGITQSPKYLFRKEGQNVTLSCEQNLNHDAMYWYRQDPGQGLRLIYYSQIVNDFQKGDIAEGYSVSREKKESFPLTVTSAQKNPTAFYLCASRAGQGASEAFFGQGTRLTVV.